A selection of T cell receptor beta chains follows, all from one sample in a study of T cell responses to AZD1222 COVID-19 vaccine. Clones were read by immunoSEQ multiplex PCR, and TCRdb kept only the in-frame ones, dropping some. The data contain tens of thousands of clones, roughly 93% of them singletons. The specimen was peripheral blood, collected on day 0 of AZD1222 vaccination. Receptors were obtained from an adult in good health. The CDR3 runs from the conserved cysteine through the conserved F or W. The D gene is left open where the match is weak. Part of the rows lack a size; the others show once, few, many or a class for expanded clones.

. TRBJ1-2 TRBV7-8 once CASSLHRDGYTF TGTGCCAGCAGCTTACACAGGGATGGCTACACCTTC
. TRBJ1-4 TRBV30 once CAWSVLLGGKLFF TGTGCCTGGAGTGTACTTCTTGGTGGAAAACTGTTTTTT
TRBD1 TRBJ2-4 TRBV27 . CASSPMGTVAKNIQYF TGTGCCAGCAGTCCAATGGGGACAGTAGCCAAAAACATTCAGTACTTC
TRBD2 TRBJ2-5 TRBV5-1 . CASSAAGGNPSGETQYF TGCGCCAGCAGTGCGGCGGGGGGCAATCCCTCCGGGGAGACCCAGTACTTC
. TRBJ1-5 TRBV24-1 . CATSDPGRNQPQHF TGTGCCACCAGTGATCCAGGGAGAAATCAGCCCCAGCATTTT
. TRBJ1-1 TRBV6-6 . CASSAPSTTEAFF TGTGCCAGCAGTGCCCCCAGTACCACTGAAGCTTTCTTT
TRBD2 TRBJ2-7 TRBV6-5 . CASSYSIAGGYEQYF TGTGCCAGCAGTTACTCGATAGCGGGGGGCTACGAGCAGTACTTC
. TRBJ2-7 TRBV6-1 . CASSEMGEQYF TGTGCCAGCAGTGAAATGGGAGAGCAGTACTTC
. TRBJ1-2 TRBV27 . CASSRRGGVNYGYTF TGTGCCAGCAGCCGCAGGGGTGGGGTTAACTATGGCTACACCTTC
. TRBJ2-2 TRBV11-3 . CASSLEGTTGELFF TGTGCCAGCAGCTTAGAGGGGACCACCGGGGAGCTGTTTTTT
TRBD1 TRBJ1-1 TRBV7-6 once CASSLRSGGFAEAFF TGTGCCAGCAGCTTGCGATCAGGGGGGTTCGCTGAAGCTTTCTTT
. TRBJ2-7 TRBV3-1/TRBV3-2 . CASSPQGTVSYEQYF TGTGCCAGCAGCCCCCAGGGGACCGTATCCTACGAGCAGTACTTC
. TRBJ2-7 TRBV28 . CASSLWQGNSYEQYF TGTGCCAGCAGTTTATGGCAGGGGAACTCCTACGAGCAGTACTTC
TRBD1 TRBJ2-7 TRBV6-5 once CASTVQGASYEQYF TGTGCCAGCACTGTACAGGGGGCATCCTACGAGCAGTACTTC
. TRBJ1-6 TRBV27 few CASSLYGNSPLHF TGTGCCAGCAGTTTATATGGTAATTCACCCCTCCACTTT
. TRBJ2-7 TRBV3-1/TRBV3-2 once CASSQGVRGYEQYF TGTGCCAGCAGCCAAGGTGTCAGGGGCTACGAGCAGTACTTC
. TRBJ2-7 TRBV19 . CASSGTHDLGEQYF TGTGCCAGTTCCGGGACTCATGACCTCGGCGAGCAGTACTTC
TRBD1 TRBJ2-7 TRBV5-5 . CASSLERGGGYEQYF TGTGCCAGCAGCTTGGAGCGAGGGGGCGGGTACGAGCAGTACTTC
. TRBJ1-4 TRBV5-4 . CASSLVGSTNEKLFF TGTGCCAGCAGCTTGGTGGGGTCGACTAATGAAAAACTGTTTTTT
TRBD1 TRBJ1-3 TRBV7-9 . CASSPAGGIGNTIYF TGTGCCAGCAGCCCTGCAGGGGGCATTGGAAACACCATATATTTT
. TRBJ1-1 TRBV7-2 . CASSLGPDTEAFF TGTGCCAGCAGCTTAGGACCCGACACTGAAGCTTTCTTT
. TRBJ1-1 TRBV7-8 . CASSPRAEAFF TGTGCCAGCAGCCCCCGCGCCGAGGCTTTCTTT